Included here is one T cell receptor beta chain sequence, with context. Its antigen is not identified. This sample is part of a study of beta chain features in type 1 diabetes. At the level of the study: Age, gender, cell numbers and subset yield matched between patients and controls. General observations from the study: Across all four CD4+ subsets, people with type 1 diabetes showed modestly shorter TCRB CDR3s.

The isolated RNA, all of it, was reverse transcribed, so expressed TCRB transcripts were what got sequenced. Repertoires were generated with immunoSEQ multiplex PCR, while TCRdb's copy carries only in-frame clones and drops some. The sample holds approximately 250,000 clones, roughly 14% seen once. CDR1 is SQVTM, CDR2 ANQGSEA, per germline. V dropped 3 bases and J dropped 4 bases, with 9 bases sitting between them. The length of the CDR3 is 12 residues. The sequence came from a woman aged 40 to 49 in good health. The specimen was naive CD4+ T cells from blood. V is TRBV29-1 and J is TRBJ1-1; unclear D gene. The CDR3 protein is CSVEPGITEAFF. CDR3 DNA: TGCAGCGTTGAGCCAGGAATCACTGAAGCTTTCTTT.